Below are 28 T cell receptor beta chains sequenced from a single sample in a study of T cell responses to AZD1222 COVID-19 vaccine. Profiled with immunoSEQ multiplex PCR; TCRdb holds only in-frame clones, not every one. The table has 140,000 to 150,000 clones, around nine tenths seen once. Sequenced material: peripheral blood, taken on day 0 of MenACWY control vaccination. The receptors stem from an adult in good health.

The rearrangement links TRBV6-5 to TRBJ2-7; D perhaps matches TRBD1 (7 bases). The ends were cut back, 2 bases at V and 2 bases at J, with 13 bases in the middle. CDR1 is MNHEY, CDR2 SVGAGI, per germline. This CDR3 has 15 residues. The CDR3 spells CASSYGGTATYEQYF. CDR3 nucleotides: TGTGCCAGCAGTTACGGAGGGACAGCCACCTACGAGCAGTACTTC.

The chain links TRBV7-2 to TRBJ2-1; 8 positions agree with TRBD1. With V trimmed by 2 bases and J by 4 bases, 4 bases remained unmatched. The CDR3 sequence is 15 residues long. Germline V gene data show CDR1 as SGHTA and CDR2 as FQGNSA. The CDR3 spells CASSLQGAGYNEQFF. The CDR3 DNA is TGTGCCAGCAGCTTACAGGGGGCAGGGTACAATGAGCAGTTCTTC.

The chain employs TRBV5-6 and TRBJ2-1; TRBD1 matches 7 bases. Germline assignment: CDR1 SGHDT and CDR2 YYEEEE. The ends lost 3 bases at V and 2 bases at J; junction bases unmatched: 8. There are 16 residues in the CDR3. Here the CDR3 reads CASSSLDRVAYNEQFF. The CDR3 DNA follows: TGTGCCAGCAGCTCTCTAGACAGGGTGGCCTACAATGAGCAGTTCTTC.

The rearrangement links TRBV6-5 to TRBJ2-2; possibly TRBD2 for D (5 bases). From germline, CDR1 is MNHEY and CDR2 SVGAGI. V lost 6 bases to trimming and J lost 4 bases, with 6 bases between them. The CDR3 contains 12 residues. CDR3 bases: TGTGCCAGCAGGGACTTCACCGGGGAGCTGTTTTTT. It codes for CASRDFTGELFF.

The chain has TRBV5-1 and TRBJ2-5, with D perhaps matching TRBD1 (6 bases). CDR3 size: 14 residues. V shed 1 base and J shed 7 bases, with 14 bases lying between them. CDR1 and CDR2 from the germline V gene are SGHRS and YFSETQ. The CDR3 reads CASSLRDTMGTQYF. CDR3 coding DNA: TGCGCCAGCAGCTTGAGGGACACTATGGGGACCCAGTACTTC.

The DNA for the CDR3 is TGTGCTAGTGGTTTCGGGGCAGACTCTGGAAACACCATATATTTT. Amino acids: CASGFGADSGNTIYF. The gene calls are TRBV12-5 and TRBJ1-3, with D maybe TRBD1 (5 bases). V lost 3 bases to trimming and J lost 0 bases, with 9 bases between them. This CDR3 has 15 amino acids. Germline CDR1 and CDR2: LGHNT and FRNRAP. Filled out from reference TRBV12-5 and TRBJ1-3, the complete variable domain reads DARVTQTPRHKVTEMGQEVTMRCQPILGHNTVFWYRQTMMQGLELLAYFRNRAPLDDSGMPKDRFSAEMPDATLATLKIQPSEPRDSAVYFCASGFGADSGNTIYFGEGSWLTVV.

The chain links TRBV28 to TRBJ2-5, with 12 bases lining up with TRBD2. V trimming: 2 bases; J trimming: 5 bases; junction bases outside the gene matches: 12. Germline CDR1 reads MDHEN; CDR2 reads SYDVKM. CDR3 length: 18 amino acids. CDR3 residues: CASSLPVRASGRDETQYF. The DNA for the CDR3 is TGTGCCAGCAGTTTACCAGTTAGGGCTAGCGGGAGGGATGAGACCCAGTACTTC.

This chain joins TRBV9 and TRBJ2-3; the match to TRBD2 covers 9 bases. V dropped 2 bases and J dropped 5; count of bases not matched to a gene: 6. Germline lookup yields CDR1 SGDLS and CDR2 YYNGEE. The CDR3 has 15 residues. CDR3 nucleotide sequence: TGTGCCAGCAGCGTCGGACTAGCGCCCCTAGATACGCAGTATTTT. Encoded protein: CASSVGLAPLDTQYF.

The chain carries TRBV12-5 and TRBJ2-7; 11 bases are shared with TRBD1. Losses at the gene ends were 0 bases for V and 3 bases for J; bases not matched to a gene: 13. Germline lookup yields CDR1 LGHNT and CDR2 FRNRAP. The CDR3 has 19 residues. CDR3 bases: TGTGCTAGTGGTTTGGTCCGGACAGGGGGCATGGGTGCCCTCTACGAGCAGTACTTC. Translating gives CASGLVRTGGMGALYEQYF.

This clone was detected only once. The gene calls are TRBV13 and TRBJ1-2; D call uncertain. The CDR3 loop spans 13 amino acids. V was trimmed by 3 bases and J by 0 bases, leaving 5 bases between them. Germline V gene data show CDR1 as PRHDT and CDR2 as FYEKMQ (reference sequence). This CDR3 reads CASSLGSNYGYTF. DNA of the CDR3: TGTGCCAGCAGCTTGGGGTCTAACTATGGCTACACCTTC.

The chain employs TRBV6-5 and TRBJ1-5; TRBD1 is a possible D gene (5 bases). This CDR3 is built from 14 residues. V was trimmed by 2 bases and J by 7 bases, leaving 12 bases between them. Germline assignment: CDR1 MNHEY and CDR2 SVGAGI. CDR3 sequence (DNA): TGTGCCAGCAGTTACCGGAAGAGGGACCAGCCCCAGCATTTT. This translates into CASSYRKRDQPQHF.

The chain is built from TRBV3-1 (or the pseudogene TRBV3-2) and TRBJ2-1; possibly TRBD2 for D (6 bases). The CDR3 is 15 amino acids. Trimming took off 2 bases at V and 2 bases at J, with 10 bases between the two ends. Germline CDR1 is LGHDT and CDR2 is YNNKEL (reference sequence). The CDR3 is CASSQRRGPYNEQFF. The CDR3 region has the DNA TGTGCCAGCAGCCAAAGGCGGGGCCCCTACAATGAGCAGTTCTTC.

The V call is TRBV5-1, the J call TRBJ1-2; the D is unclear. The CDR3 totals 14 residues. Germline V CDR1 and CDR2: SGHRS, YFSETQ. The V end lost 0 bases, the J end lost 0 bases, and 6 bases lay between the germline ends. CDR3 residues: CASSLATSNYGYTF. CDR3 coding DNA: TGCGCCAGCAGCTTGGCAACCTCTAACTATGGCTACACCTTC.

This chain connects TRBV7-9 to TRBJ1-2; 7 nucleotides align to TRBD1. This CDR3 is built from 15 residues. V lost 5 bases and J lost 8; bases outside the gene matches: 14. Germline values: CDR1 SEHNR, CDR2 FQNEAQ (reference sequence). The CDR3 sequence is CASSGGQPLLGGYTF. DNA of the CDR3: TGTGCCAGCAGCGGGGGACAGCCCCTATTAGGCGGCTACACCTTC. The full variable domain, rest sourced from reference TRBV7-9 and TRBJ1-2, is DTGVSQNPRHKITKRGQNVTFRCDPISEHNRLYWYRQTLGQGPEFLTYFQNEAQLEKSRLLSDRFSAERPKGSFSTLEIQRTEQGDSAMYLCASSGGQPLLGGYTFGSGTRLTVV.

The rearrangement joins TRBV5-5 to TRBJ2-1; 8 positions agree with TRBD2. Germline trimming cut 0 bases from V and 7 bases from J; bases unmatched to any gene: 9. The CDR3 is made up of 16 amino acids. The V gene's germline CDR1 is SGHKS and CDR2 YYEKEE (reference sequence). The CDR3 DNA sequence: TGTGCCAGCAGCTTGGATCACGGGGGACTAGGAAATGAGCAGTTCTTC. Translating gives CASSLDHGGLGNEQFF.

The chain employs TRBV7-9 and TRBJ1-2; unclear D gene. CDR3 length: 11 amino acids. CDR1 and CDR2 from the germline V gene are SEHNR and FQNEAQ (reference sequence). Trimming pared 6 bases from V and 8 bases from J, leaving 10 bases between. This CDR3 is CASSPGDGYTF. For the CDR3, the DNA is TGTGCCAGCAGTCCAGGTGACGGCTACACCTTC.

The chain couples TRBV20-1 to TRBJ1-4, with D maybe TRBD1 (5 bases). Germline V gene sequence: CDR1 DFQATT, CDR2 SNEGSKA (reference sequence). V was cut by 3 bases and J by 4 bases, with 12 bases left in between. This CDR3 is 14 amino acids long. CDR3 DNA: TGCAGTGCTAGTGTTGGGCAGGGTAATGAAAAACTGTTTTTT. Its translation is CSASVGQGNEKLFF.

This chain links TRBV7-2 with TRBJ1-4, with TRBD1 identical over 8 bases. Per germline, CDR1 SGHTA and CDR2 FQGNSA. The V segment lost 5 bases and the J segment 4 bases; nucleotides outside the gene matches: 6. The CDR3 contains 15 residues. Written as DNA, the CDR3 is TGTGCCAGCAGCCACAGGGGGGAGGGTAATGAAAAACTGTTTTTT. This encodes CASSHRGEGNEKLFF.

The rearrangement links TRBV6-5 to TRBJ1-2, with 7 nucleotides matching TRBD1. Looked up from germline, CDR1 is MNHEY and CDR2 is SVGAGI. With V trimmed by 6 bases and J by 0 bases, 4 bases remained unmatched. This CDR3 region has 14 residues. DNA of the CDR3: TGTGCCAGCAGCCCCGGGACAGCTAACTATGGCTACACCTTC. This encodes CASSPGTANYGYTF.

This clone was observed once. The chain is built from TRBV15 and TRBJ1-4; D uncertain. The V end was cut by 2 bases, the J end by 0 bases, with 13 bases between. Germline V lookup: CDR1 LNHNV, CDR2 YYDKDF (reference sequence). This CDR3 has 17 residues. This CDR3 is CATSRSPLLATNEKLFF. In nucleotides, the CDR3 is TGTGCCACCAGCAGATCGCCCCTCTTGGCAACTAATGAAAAACTGTTTTTT.

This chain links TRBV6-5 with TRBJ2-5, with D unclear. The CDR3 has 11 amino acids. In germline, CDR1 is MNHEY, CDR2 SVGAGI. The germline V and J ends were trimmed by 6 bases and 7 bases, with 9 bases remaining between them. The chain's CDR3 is CASSSAGTQYF. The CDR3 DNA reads TGTGCCAGCAGCTCCGCCGGGACCCAGTACTTC.

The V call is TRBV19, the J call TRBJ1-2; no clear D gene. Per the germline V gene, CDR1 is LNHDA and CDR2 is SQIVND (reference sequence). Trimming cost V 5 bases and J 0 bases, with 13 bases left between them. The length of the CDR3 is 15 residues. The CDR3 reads CASSARTQANYGYTF. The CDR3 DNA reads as TGTGCCAGTAGTGCGAGGACTCAAGCTAACTATGGCTACACCTTC.

The CDR3 loop is CASSFRGGALTSGEQYF. The DNA of the CDR3 is TGTGCCAGCAGTTTTCGTGGCGGGGCGCTAACCTCGGGCGAGCAGTACTTC. This chain uses TRBV27 with TRBJ2-7; a weak D match, TRBD2 (6 bases). Germline-derived CDR1 and CDR2 are MNHEY and SMNVEV (reference sequence). The CDR3 has 17 residues. The V end lost 3 bases, the J end lost 6 bases, and 24 bases lay between the germline ends.

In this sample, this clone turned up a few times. CDR3 loop: CASSGTSGYEQYF. The CDR3 region has the DNA TGTGCCAGCTCCGGGACTAGCGGCTACGAGCAGTACTTC. This chain connects TRBV18 to TRBJ2-7, with TRBD2 matching 11 bases. CDR1 is KGHSH and CDR2 is LQKENI in the germline V gene. With V trimmed by 6 bases and J by 3 bases, 1 base remained unmatched. The CDR3 is made up of 13 amino acids.

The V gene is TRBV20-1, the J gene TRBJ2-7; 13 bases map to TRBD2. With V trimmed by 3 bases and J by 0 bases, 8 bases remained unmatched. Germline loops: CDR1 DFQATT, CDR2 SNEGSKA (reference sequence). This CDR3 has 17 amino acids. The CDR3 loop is CSASLALAGGSSYEQYF. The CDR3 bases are TGCAGTGCTAGTCTAGCACTAGCGGGGGGGAGCTCCTACGAGCAGTACTTC.

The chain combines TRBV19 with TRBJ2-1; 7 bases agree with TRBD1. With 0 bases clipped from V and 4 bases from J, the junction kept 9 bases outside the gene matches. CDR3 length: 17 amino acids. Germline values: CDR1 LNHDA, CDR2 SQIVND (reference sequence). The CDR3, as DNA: TGTGCCAGTAGTATAGATCCCTCTCGGACAGGATACAATGAGCAGTTCTTC. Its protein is CASSIDPSRTGYNEQFF. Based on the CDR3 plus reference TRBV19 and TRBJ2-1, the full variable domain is DGGITQSPKYLFRKEGQNVTLSCEQNLNHDAMYWYRQDPGQGLRLIYYSQIVNDFQKGDIAEGYSVSREKKESFPLTVTSAQKNPTAFYLCASSIDPSRTGYNEQFFGPGTRLTVL.

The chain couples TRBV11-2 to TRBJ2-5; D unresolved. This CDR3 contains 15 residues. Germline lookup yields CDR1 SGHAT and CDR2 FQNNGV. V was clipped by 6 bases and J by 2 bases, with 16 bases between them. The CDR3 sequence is CASRFLDGQQETQYF. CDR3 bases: TGTGCCAGCAGATTTTTGGACGGGCAGCAAGAGACCCAGTACTTC.

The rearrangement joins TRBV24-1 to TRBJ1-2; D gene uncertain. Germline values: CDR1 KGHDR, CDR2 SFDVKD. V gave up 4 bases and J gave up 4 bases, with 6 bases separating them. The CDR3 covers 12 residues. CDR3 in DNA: TGTGCCACCAGTGACGGACTCTATGGCTACACCTTC. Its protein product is CATSDGLYGYTF.